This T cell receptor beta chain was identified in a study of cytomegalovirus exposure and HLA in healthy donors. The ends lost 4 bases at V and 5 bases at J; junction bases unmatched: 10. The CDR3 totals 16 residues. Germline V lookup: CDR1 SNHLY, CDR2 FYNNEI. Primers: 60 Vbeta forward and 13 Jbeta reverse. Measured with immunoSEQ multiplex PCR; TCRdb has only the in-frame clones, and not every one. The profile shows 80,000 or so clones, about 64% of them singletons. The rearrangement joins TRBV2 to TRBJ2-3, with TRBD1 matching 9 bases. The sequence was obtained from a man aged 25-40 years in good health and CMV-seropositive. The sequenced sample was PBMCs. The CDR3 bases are TGTGCCAGCAGTGCCCTAGGGACAGGGTCAATAGATACGCAGTATTTT. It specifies CASSALGTGSIDTQYF. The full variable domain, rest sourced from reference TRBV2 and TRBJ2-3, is EPEVTQTPSHQVTQMGQEVILRCVPISNHLYFYWYRQILGQKVEFLVSFYNNEISEKSEIFDDQFSVERPDGSNFTLKIRSTKLEDSAMYFCASSALGTGSIDTQYFGPGTRLTVL.